This TCR beta chain is from a study of cytomegalovirus exposure and HLA in healthy donors. The CDR3 has 14 amino acids. Losses at the gene ends were 2 bases for V and 6 bases for J; bases not matched to a gene: 1. CDR1 is LGHNA, CDR2 YNFKEQ, per germline. Measured with immunoSEQ multiplex PCR; TCRdb has only the in-frame clones, and not every one. The sample gives 130,000 to 150,000 clones, nearly 90% of which show up once; approximately 10% is in the top ten. In this sample, this clone turned up a few times. Sequencing was carried out using PBMCs. The chain combines TRBV4-2 with TRBJ1-6, with 7 nucleotides matching TRBD1. This sequence was found in a woman between 18 and 30 years old in good health and CMV-seropositive. The CDR3 nucleotides are TGTGCCAGCAGCCAAAGGGACAGTAATTCACCCCTCCACTTT. Its protein product is CASSQRDSNSPLHF.